These 23 T cell receptor beta chains were sequenced from one sample in a study of response to subunit inactivated influenza vaccine. One entry per CDR3 protein, called by TCRdb with MiXCR from the RT-PCR reads. The repertoire consists of about half a million distinct CDR3 sequences, with under 9% occurring once and the leading ten covering 10% to 15%. The specimen was PBMCs from blood, collected less than 30 months after vaccination. The receptors shown here come from a man aged 50-75 years who received an inactivated influenza vaccine.

This clonotype appeared a few times. The chain links TRBV20-1 to TRBJ2-1; D gene ambiguous. V was trimmed by 1 base and J by 8 bases, leaving 9 bases between them. Per germline, CDR1 DFQATT and CDR2 SNEGSKA (reference sequence). The CDR3 totals 12 residues. The chain's CDR3 is CSARGMVDEQFF. The DNA for the CDR3 is TGCAGTGCTAGAGGCATGGTGGATGAGCAGTTCTTC.

The chain combines TRBV12-3 or TRBV12-4 with TRBJ1-3; no clear D gene. This CDR3 spans 12 amino acids. The germline V and J ends were trimmed by 3 bases and 8 bases, with 8 bases remaining between them. Here the CDR3 reads CASSFFGDTIYF. The DNA of the CDR3 is TGTGCCAGCAGTTTTTTCGGAGACACCATATATTTT.

There are a few counts of this clonotype. V usage is TRBV20-1 and J usage is TRBJ1-5; 9 bases line up with TRBD1. The V gene's germline CDR1 is DFQATT and CDR2 SNEGSKA (reference sequence). Losses at the gene ends were 1 base for V and 0 bases for J; bases not matched to a gene: 13. The CDR3 loop spans 19 amino acids. CDR3 loop: CSARGPGQGRGNSNQPQHF. Here the CDR3 DNA reads TGCAGTGCTAGAGGTCCGGGACAGGGAAGGGGTAATAGCAATCAGCCCCAGCATTTT.

The table lists this clonotype with many counts. The DNA for the CDR3 is TGTGCCAGCAGCCAAGACAGGAATCAGCCCCAGCATTTT. It codes for CASSQDRNQPQHF. V is TRBV6-1 and J is TRBJ1-5, with a possible D match to TRBD1 (6 bases). V gave up 6 bases and J gave up 4 bases, with 10 bases separating them. From germline, CDR1 is MNHNS and CDR2 SASEGT. The CDR3 consists of 13 residues.

This chain uses TRBV20-1 with TRBJ2-1; D might be TRBD2 (5 bases). V was pared by 4 bases and J by 1 base, with 11 bases between. The CDR3 spans 14 residues. CDR1 is DFQATT, CDR2 SNEGSKA, per germline (reference sequence). The CDR3 loop is CSAIQPGSYNEQFF. In nucleotides, the CDR3 is TGCAGTGCTATCCAACCGGGGTCCTACAATGAGCAGTTCTTC.

This clonotype was observed a handful of times. In DNA form, the CDR3 reads TGTGCCAGCAGTCCAACCAACCGAAAGGACAGGCATGGGGAAAAACTGTTTTTT. It encodes CASSPTNRKDRHGEKLFF. The V call is TRBV27, the J call TRBJ1-4; 7 positions agree with TRBD1. V lost 5 bases, J lost 8 bases, and 20 bases stayed unmatched. This CDR3 region has 18 residues. The germline gives CDR1 MNHEY, CDR2 SMNVEV (reference sequence).

The sample holds a few counts of this clonotype. The chain couples TRBV29-1 to TRBJ1-2, with TRBD1 as a possible D gene (5 bases). V was pared by 3 bases and J by 5 bases, with 16 bases between. The CDR3 extends over 14 amino acids. Looked up from germline, CDR1 is SQVTM and CDR2 is ANQGSEA. The CDR3 DNA is TGCAGCGTTGATCGGCAGGGTAAAGGGTATGGCTACACCTTC. Residues: CSVDRQGKGYGYTF.

This clonotype was counted at least ten times. CDR3 nucleotides: TGCGCCAGCAGCTTACCCGGGACAGCGAACACCGGGGAGCTGTTTTTT. It specifies CASSLPGTANTGELFF. The chain recombines TRBV5-1 with TRBJ2-2, with 7 bases matching TRBD1. CDR3 length equals 16 residues. Unmatched junction bases numbered 4, after V lost 2 bases and J lost 0 bases. CDR1 is SGHRS and CDR2 is YFSETQ in the germline V gene.

The chain joins TRBV25-1 to TRBJ1-1; 7 bases map to TRBD1. Germline trimming cut 5 bases from V and 11 bases from J; bases unmatched to any gene: 8. Per germline, CDR1 MGHDK and CDR2 SYGVNS. The CDR3 contains 12 residues. CDR3 sequence reads: CASSLGRGQAFF. In DNA form, the CDR3 reads TGTGCCAGCAGTCTAGGGAGGGGGCAGGCTTTCTTT.

The chain couples TRBV7-2 to TRBJ2-7; D ambiguous. Trimming removed 6 bases from V and 3 bases from J, with 18 bases in between. Germline V gives CDR1 SGHTA, CDR2 FQGNSA. CDR3 length: 15 amino acids. The CDR3 spells CASSLSGSMVYEQYF. In nucleotides, the CDR3 is TGTGCCAGCAGTCTTTCGGGCAGCATGGTCTACGAGCAGTACTTC. The whole variable domain, filled in from reference TRBV7-2 and TRBJ2-7, reads GAGVSQSPSNKVTEKGKDVELRCDPISGHTALYWYRQSLGQGLEFLIYFQGNSAPDKSGLPSDRFSAERTGGSVSTLTIQRTQQEDSAVYLCASSLSGSMVYEQYFGPGTRLTVT.

The rearrangement joins TRBV3-1 to TRBJ2-1, with 11 nucleotides matching TRBD1. This CDR3 has 15 amino acids. Germline CDR1 and CDR2: LGHDT and YNNKEL (reference sequence). The ends lost 2 bases at V and 8 bases at J; junction bases unmatched: 5. The CDR3 DNA is TGTGCCAGCAGCCAATTCCGGGACAGGGGGTATGAGCAGTTCTTC. It encodes CASSQFRDRGYEQFF.

There are many counts of this clonotype. The chain employs TRBV12-3 or TRBV12-4 and TRBJ2-2; no reliable D call. V was shortened by 6 bases and J by 2 bases, with 4 bases between the two germline ends. CDR3 length: 12 residues. The CDR3 here is CASRYNTGELFF. The CDR3 coding sequence is TGTGCCAGCAGGTACAACACCGGGGAGCTGTTTTTT.

The chain employs TRBV20-1 and TRBJ2-1; 9 bases line up with TRBD1. Germline loops: CDR1 DFQATT, CDR2 SNEGSKA (reference sequence). The CDR3 contains 16 residues. Trimming cost V 4 bases and J 8 bases; bases outside gene matches: 15. CDR3 nucleotide sequence: TGCAGTGCTAAATATTCCTGGGACAGGGTGTACGATGAGCAGTTCTTC. Protein sequence: CSAKYSWDRVYDEQFF.

This clonotype was seen a handful of times. The CDR3, as DNA: TGCAGTGCTCATAAACTAGCGGGAGGGTACGAGCAGTACTTC. It yields the protein CSAHKLAGGYEQYF. This chain links TRBV20-1 with TRBJ2-7; 13 bases fit TRBD2. Unmatched junction bases numbered 5, after V lost 5 bases and J lost 4 bases. This CDR3 region has 14 residues. Looked up from germline, CDR1 is DFQATT and CDR2 is SNEGSKA (reference sequence).

With respect to this clonotype: At one boundary the junction diverges from the germline segment, which might be a read error. CDR3 sequence (DNA): TGTGCCAGCGGTTTGAGTCAGGGCTTAGCTGGGGCCAACGTCCTGACTTTC. Translated, it gives CASGLSQGLAGANVLTF. This chain connects TRBV28 to TRBJ2-6, with D tentatively TRBD1 (5 bases). The length of the CDR3 is 17 residues. The germline V gene encodes CDR1 MDHEN and CDR2 SYDVKM.

In its sample, this clonotype was seen a few times. The V gene is TRBV6-5, the J gene TRBJ2-1; possibly TRBD1 or TRBD2 for D (5 bases each). CDR3 length equals 15 residues. From germline, CDR1 is MNHEY and CDR2 SVGAGI. V was trimmed by 0 bases and J by 6 bases, leaving 12 bases between them. The CDR3 DNA reads TGTGCCAGCAGTTACTCGACCGGGACCCCCAATGAGCAGTTCTTC. It encodes CASSYSTGTPNEQFF.

This clonotype has at least ten counts. The rearrangement joins TRBV3-1 to TRBJ2-7, with 8 bases lining up with TRBD2. Germline CDR1 LGHDT, CDR2 YNNKEL (reference sequence). Trimming cost V 4 bases and J 4 bases; bases outside gene matches: 6. The CDR3 loop spans 14 amino acids. The CDR3 DNA follows: TGTGCCAGCAGCCCCAGCGGGGGTAGGTACGAGCAGTACTTC. Translating it yields CASSPSGGRYEQYF.

This clonotype has a count of ten or more. This sequence may be a read error, since a much larger clone differs from it by one base. The V call is TRBV5-1, the J call TRBJ2-7, with no clear D. The germline gives CDR1 SGHRS, CDR2 YFSETQ. The CDR3 runs 12 residues. V shed 0 bases and J shed 2 bases, with 3 bases lying between them. The DNA of the CDR3 is TGCGCCAGCAGCTTGGAACCCTACGAGCAGTACTTC. Its translation: CASSLEPYEQYF.

The rearrangement uses TRBV5-6 and TRBJ2-7; 9 bases fit TRBD1. This CDR3 comprises 16 residues. J lost 0 bases, V lost 5 bases, and 9 bases had no gene match. Germline CDR1 and CDR2: SGHDT and YYEEEE. The CDR3, as DNA: TGTGCCAGCAGTCCTTTGACAGGGGGAGGCTCCTACGAGCAGTACTTC. Translation gives CASSPLTGGGSYEQYF. Drawing the rest from reference TRBV5-6 and TRBJ2-7, the complete variable domain is DAGVTQSPTHLIKTRGQQVTLRCSPKSGHDTVSWYQQALGQGPQFIFQYYEEEERQRGNFPDRFSGHQFPNYSSELNVNALLLGDSALYLCASSPLTGGGSYEQYFGPGTRLTVT.

This rearrangement joins TRBV29-1 to TRBJ2-3; 11 positions match TRBD1. Germline V gene data show CDR1 as SQVTM and CDR2 as ANQGSEA. The CDR3 is made up of 14 amino acids. Germline trimming cut 4 bases from V and 4 bases from J; bases unmatched to any gene: 4. CDR3 DNA: TGCAGCGTTGCCGGACAGGGGGCATCAGATACGCAGTATTTT. Amino acid sequence: CSVAGQGASDTQYF.

There are many counts of this clonotype. The chain recombines TRBV7-9 with TRBJ2-3; D is unresolved. The CDR3 contains 14 residues. Trimming stripped 0 bases from V and 0 bases from J, with 4 bases between. CDR1 and CDR2 (germline): SEHNR, FQNEAQ (reference sequence). The CDR3 DNA follows: TGTGCCAGCAGCTTAGCCCGGAGCACAGATACGCAGTATTTT. Protein sequence: CASSLARSTDTQYF.

This clonotype has only a few counts. CDR3 amino acids: CATSDWGALSENEQFF. Here the CDR3 DNA reads TGTGCCACCAGTGACTGGGGCGCGCTAAGTGAGAATGAGCAGTTCTTC. The J gene is TRBJ2-1, the V gene TRBV24-1, with a weak D call TRBD1 (5 bases). The ends were cut back, 4 bases at V and 7 bases at J, with 19 bases in the middle. The CDR3 is 16 amino acids. Germline lookup yields CDR1 KGHDR and CDR2 SFDVKD.

This rearrangement joins TRBV29-1 to TRBJ1-1, with no clear D. V lost 1 base to trimming and J lost 0 bases, with 6 bases between them. Germline V lookup: CDR1 SQVTM, CDR2 ANQGSEA. CDR3 length: 13 residues. CDR3 protein: CSVEGHLNTEAFF. For the CDR3, the DNA is TGCAGCGTTGAAGGGCACTTGAACACTGAAGCTTTCTTT.